This TCR beta chain was captured by sequencing in a study of blood T cell repertoires in COVID-19. Study at large: Donors in the United States, Italy and Spain gave samples during acute or convalescent COVID-19. Sources were T cells, B-cell-depleted T cells, or PBMCs; the material itself was cDNA or gDNA.

Germline V gives CDR1 SQVTM, CDR2 ANQGSEA. The V and J ends lost 7 bases and 10 bases respectively, with 13 bases between them. This CDR3 region has 10 residues. Cohort 3 recovery required two negative PCRs, clearance, or symptom resolution. Authors' analysis steps: Researchers report that nucleated cell counts were estimated from reference gene primer amplification. Profiling relied on immunoSEQ multiplex PCR, and the TCRdb table lists in-frame clones only, not all of them. That table is the source of V, J and clone size, and D and trimming were worked out from the DNA. The table has roughly 160,000 clones, about 90% seen once.

The receptor was derived from a woman aged 45 to 65 who had recovered from COVID-19. The sample was PBMCs or T cells enriched from blood (not recorded which). The chain joins TRBV29-1 to TRBJ2-5, with D uncertain. CDR3 DNA: TGCAGCGGAACCGGAGAGGTCCAGTACTTC. This translates into CSGTGEVQYF.